This T cell receptor beta chain is from a study of beta chain features in type 1 diabetes. Across the whole study: Examination of sorted cells across all samples involved over 95 million cells. General observations from the study: Patients' naive, central memory and Treg TCRB repertoires seemed closer to one another than those of healthy donors. People with Type 1 diabetes carried modestly yet significantly shorter TCRB CDR3s in all four CD4+ subsets.

Turning to this clone: Its antigen remains unidentified.

The entirety of the isolated RNA underwent reverse transcription, so expressed TCRB transcripts were sequenced. Average reads for naive, central memory and regulatory T cell samples were several million. The repertoire was sequenced with immunoSEQ multiplex PCR; TCRdb's copy has only in-frame clones and lacks some. Of about 240,000 clones in the sample, roughly 13% are singletons; the top ten hold about 0.02%. CDR3 length: 15 amino acids. With 4 bases clipped from V and 0 bases from J, the junction kept 7 bases outside the gene matches. CDR1 is SGHDT and CDR2 is YYEEEE in the germline V gene. Input material: naive CD4+ T cells from blood. The chain is built from TRBV5-6 and TRBJ2-7; 7 bases fit TRBD1. The receptor was isolated from a man younger than 45 with type 1 diabetes. This chain's CDR3 is CASSLQGRGSYEQYF. The CDR3 region has the DNA TGTGCCAGCAGCCTACAGGGGAGAGGCTCCTACGAGCAGTACTTC. The full variable domain, its missing parts supplied by reference TRBV5-6 and TRBJ2-7, is DAGVTQSPTHLIKTRGQQVTLRCSPKSGHDTVSWYQQALGQGPQFIFQYYEEEERQRGNFPDRFSGHQFPNYSSELNVNALLLGDSALYLCASSLQGRGSYEQYFGPGTRLTVT.